This TCR beta chain was recovered during a study of memory CD8 T cells in hepatitis C reinfection. Clones were read by immunoSEQ multiplex PCR, and TCRdb kept only the in-frame ones, dropping some. The sample lists under 50,000 clones; roughly 90% were seen once. The CDR3 consists of 15 residues. In germline, CDR1 is SGHRS, CDR2 YFSETQ. V was clipped by 4 bases and J by 8 bases; unmatched bases: 6. This sample's time point: peak reinfection, 3 to 8 weeks after reinfection detection. Sorted cells were sequenced directly ex vivo without any in vitro expansion. What was sequenced was naive CD8+ T cells sorted from blood. This TCR was recovered from a man between 18 and 35 years old with hepatitis C virus infection. The chain carries TRBV5-1 and TRBJ2-1, with 13 bases that match TRBD2. This CDR3 is CASSLTSGGAHEQFF. CDR3 in DNA: TGCGCCAGCAGCCTCACTAGCGGGGGGGCCCATGAGCAGTTCTTC.